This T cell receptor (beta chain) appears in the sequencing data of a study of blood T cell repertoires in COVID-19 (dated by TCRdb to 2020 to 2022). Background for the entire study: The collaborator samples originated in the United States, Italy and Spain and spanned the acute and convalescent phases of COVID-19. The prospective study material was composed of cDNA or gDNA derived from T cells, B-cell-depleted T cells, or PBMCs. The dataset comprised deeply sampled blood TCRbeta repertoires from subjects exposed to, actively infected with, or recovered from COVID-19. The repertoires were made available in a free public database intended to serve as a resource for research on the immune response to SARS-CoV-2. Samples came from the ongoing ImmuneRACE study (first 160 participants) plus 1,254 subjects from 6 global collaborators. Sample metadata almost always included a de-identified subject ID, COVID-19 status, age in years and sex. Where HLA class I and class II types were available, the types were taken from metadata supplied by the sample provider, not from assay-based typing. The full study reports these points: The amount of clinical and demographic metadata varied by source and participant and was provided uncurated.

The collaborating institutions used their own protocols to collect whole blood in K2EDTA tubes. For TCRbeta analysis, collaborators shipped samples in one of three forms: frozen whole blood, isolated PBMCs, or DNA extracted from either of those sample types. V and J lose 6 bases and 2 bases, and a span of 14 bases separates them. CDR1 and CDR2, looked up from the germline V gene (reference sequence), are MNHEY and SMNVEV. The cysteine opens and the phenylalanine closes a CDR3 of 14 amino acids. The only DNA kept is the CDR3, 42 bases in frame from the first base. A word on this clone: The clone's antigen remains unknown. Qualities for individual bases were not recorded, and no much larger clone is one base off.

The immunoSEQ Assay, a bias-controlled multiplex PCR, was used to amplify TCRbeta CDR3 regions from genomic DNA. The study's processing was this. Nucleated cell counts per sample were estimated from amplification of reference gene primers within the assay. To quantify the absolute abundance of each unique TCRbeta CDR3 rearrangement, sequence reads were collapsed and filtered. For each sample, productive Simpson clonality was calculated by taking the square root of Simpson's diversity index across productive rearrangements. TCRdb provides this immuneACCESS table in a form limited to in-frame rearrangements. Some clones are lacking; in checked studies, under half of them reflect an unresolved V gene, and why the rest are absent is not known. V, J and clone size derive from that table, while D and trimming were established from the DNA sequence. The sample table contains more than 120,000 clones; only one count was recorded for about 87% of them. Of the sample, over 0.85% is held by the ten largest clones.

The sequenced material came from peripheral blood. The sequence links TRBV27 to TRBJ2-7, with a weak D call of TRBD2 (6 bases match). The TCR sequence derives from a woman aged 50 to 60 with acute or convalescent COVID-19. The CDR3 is CASSLGRGTYEQYF. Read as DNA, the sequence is TGTGCCAGCAGCTTGGGCCGGGGGACCTACGAGCAGTACTTC.